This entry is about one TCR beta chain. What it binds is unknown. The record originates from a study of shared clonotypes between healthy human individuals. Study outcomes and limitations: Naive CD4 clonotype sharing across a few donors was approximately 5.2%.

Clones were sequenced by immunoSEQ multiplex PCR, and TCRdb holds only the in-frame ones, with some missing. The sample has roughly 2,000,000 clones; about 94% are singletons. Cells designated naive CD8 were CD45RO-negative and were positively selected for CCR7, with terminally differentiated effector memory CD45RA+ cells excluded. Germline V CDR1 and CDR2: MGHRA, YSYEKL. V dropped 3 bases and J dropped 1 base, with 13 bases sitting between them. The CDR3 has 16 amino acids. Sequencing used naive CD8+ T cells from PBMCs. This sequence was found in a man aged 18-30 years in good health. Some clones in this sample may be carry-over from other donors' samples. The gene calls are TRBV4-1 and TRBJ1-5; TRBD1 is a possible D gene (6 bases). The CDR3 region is CASSQKERGSNQPQHF. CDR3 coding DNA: TGCGCCAGCAGCCAGAAAGAGAGGGGGAGCAATCAGCCCCAGCATTTT.